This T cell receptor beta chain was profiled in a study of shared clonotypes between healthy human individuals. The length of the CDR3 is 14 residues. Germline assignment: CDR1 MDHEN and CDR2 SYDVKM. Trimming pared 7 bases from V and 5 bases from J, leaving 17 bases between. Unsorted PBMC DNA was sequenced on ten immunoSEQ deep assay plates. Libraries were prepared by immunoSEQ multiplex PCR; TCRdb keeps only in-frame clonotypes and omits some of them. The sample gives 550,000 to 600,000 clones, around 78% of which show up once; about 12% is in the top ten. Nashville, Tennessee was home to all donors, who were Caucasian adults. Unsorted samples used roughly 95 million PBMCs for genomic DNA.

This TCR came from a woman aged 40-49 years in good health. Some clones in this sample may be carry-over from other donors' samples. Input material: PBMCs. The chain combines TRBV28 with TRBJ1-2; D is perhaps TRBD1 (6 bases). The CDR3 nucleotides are TGTGCCAGCACCCTCCGGGGGGGCCCTTATGGCTACACCTTC. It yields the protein CASTLRGGPYGYTF.